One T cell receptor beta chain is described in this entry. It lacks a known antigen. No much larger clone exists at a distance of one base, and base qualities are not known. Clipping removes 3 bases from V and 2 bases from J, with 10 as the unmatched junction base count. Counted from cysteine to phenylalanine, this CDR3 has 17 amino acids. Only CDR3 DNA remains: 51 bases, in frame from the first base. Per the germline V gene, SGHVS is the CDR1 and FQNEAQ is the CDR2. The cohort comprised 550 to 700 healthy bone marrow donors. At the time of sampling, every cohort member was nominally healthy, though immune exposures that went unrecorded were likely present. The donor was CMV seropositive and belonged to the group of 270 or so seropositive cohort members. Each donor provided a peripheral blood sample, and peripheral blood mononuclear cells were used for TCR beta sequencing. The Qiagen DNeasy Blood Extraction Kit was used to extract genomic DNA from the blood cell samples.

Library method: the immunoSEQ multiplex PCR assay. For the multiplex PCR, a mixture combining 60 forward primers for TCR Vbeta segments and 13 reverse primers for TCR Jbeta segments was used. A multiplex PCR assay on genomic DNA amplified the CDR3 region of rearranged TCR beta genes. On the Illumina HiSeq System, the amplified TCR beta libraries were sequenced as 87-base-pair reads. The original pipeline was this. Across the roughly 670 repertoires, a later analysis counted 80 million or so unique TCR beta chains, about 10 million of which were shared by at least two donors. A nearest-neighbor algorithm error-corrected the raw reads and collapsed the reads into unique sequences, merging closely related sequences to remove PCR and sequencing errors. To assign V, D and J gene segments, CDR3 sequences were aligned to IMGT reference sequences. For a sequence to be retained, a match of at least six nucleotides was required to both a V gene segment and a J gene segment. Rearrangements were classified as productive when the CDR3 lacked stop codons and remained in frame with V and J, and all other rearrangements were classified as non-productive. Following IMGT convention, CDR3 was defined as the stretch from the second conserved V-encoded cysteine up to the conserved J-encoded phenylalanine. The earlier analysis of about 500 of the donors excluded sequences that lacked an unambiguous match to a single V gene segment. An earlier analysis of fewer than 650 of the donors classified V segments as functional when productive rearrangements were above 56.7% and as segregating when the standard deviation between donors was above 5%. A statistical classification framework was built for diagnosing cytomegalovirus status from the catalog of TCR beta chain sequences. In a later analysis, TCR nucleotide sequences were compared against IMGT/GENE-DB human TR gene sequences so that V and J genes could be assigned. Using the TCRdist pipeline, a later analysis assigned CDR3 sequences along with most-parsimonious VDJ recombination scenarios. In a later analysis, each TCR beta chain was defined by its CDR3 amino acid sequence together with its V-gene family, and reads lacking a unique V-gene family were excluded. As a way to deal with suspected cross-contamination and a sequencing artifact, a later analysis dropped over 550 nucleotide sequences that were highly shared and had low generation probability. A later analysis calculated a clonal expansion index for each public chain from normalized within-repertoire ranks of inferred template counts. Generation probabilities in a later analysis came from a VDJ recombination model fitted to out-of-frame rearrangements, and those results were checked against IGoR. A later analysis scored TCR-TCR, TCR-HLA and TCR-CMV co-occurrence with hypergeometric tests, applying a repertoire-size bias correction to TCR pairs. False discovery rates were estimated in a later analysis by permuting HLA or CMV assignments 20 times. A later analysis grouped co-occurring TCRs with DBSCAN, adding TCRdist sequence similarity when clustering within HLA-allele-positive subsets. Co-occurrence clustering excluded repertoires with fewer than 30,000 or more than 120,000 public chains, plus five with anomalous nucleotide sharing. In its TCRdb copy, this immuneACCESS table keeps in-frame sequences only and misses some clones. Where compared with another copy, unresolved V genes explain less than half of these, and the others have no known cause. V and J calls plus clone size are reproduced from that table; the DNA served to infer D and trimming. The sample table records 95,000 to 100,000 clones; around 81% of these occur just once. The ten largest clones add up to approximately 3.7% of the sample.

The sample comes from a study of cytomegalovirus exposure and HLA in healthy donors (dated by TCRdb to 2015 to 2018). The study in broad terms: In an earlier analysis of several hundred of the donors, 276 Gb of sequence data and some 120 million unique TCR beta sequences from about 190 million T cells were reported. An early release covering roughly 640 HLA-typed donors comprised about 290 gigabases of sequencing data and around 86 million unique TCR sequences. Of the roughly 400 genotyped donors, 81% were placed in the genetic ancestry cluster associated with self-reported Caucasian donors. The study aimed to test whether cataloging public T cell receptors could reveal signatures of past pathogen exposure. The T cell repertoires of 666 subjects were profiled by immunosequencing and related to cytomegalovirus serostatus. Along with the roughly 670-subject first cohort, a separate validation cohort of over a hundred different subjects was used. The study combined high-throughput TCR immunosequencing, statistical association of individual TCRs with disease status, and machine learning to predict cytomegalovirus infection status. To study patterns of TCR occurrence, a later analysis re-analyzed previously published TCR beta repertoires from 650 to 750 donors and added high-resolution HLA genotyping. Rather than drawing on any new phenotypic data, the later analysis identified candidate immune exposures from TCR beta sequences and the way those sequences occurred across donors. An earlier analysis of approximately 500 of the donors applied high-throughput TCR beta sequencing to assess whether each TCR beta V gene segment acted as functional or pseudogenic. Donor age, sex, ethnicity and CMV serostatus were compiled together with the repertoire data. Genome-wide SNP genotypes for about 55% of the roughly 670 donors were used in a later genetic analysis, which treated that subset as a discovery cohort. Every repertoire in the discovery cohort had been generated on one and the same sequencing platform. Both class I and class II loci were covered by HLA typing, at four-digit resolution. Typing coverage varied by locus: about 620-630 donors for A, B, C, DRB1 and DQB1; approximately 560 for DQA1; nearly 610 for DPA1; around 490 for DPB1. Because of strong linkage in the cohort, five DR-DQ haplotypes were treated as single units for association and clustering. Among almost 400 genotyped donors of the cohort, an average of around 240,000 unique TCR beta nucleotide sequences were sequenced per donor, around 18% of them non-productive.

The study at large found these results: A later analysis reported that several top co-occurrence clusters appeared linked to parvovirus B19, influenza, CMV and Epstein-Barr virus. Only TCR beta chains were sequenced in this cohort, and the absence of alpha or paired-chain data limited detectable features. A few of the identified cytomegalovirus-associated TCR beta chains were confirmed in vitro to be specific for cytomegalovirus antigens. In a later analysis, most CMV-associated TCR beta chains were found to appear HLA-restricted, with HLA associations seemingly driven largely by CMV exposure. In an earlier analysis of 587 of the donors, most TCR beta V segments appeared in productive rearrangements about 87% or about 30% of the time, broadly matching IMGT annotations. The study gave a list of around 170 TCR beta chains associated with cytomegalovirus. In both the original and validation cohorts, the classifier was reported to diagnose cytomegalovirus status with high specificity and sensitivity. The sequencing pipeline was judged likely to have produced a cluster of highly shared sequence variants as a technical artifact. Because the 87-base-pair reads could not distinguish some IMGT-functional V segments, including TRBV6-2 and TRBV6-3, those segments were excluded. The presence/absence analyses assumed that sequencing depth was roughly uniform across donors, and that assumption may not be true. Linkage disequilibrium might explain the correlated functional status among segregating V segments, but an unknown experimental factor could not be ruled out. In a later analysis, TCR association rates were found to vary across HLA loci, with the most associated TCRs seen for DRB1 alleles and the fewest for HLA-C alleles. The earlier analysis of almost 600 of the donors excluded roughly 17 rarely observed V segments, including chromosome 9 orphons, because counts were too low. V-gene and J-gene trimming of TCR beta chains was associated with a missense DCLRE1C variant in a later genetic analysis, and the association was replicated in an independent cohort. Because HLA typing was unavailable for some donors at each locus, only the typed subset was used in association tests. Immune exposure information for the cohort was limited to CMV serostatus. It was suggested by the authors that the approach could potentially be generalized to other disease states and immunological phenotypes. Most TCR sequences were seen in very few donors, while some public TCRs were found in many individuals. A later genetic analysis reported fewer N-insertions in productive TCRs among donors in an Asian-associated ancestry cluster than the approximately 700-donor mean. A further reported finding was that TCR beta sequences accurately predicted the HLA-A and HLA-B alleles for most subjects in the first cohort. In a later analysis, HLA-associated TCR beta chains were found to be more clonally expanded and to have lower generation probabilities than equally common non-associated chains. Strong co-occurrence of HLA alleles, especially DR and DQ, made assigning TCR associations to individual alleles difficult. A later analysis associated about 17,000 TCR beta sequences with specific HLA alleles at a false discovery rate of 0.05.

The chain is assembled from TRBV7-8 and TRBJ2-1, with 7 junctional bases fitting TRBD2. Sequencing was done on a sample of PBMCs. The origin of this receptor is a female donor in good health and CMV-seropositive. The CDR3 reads CASSLKTTSATYNEQFF. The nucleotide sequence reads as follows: TGTGCCAGCAGCTTGAAAACCACTAGCGCGACCTACAATGAGCAGTTCTTC.